This T cell receptor beta chain stems from a study of T cell responses to AZD1222 COVID-19 vaccine. J gave up 8 bases and V 5 bases, and 11 bases lay outside the gene matches. CDR1 and CDR2 from the germline V gene are MDHEN and SYDVKM. The CDR3 is 15 residues long. Measured with immunoSEQ multiplex PCR; TCRdb has only the in-frame clones, and not every one. Of some 99,000 clones listed, around 87% are singletons. The sample in question was peripheral blood, obtained 28 days after the second AZD1222 dose. This clonotype was sampled from an adult who received the AZD1222 COVID-19 vaccine. The J gene is TRBJ1-2, the V gene TRBV28; 10 bases agree with TRBD1. CDR3 amino acids: CASSIPDRGPLGYTF. The CDR3 nucleotides are TGTGCCAGCAGTATTCCCGACAGGGGGCCATTAGGCTACACCTTC.